The T cell receptor (beta chain) under discussion was sequenced for a study of cytomegalovirus exposure and HLA in healthy donors. PCR involved 60 Vbeta and 13 Jbeta primers. Here immunoSEQ multiplex PCR was the method, and the copy in TCRdb shows in-frame clones only, minus some. The sample has 150,000 to 200,000 clones, 60% to 80% seen once. V was clipped by 4 bases and J by 0 bases; unmatched bases: 8. The CDR3 is 18 amino acids. Germline CDR1 and CDR2: LNHNV and YYDKDF (reference sequence). Input material: PBMCs. This chain uses TRBV15 with TRBJ2-6; the match to TRBD1 covers 8 bases. The source of this sequence is a woman aged 35 to 49 in good health and CMV-seropositive. CDR3 nucleotides: TGTGCCACCAGCAAAGGGACAGGCGCGTTCTCTGGGGCCAACGTCCTGACTTTC. It translates to CATSKGTGAFSGANVLTF.